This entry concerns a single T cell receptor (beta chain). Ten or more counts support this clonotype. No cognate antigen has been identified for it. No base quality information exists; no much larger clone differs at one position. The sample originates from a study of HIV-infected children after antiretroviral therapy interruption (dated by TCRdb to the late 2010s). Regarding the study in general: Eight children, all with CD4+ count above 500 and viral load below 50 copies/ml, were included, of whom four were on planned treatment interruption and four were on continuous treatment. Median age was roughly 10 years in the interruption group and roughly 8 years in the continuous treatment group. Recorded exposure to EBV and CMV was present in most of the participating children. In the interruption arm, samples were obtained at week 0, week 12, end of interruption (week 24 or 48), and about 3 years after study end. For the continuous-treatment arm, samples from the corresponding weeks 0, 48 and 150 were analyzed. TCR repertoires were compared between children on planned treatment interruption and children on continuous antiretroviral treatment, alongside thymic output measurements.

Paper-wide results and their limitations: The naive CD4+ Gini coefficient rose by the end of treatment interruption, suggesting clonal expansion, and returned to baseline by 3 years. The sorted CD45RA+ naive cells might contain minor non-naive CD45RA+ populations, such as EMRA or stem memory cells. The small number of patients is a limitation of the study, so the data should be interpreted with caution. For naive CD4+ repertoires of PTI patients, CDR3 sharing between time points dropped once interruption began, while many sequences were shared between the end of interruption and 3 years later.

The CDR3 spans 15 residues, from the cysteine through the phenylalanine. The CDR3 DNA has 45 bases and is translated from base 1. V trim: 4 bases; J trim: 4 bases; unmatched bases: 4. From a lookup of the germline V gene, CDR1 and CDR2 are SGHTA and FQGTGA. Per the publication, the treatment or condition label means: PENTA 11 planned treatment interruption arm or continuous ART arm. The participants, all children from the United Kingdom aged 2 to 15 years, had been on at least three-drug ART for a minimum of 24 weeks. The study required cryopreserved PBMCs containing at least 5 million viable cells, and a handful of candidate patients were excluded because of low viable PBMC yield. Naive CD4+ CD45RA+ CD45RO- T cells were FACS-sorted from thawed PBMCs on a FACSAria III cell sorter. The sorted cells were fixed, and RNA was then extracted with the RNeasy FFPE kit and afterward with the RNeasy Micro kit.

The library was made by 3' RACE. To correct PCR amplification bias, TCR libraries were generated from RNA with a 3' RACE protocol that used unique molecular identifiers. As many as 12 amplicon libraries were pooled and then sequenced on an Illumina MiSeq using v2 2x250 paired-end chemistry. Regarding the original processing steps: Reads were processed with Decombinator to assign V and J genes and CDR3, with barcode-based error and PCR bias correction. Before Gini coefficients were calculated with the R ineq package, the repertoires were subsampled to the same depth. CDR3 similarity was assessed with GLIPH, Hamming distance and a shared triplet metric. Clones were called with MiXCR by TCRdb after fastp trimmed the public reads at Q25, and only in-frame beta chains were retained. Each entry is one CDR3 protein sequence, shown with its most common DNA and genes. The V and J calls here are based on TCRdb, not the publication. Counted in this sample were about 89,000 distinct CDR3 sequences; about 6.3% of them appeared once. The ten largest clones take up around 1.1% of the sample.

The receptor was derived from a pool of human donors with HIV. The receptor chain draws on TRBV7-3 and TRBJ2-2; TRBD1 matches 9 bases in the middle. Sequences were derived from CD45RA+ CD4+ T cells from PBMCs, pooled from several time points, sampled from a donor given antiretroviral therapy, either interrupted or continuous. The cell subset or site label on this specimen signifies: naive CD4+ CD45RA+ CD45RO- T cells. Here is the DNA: TGTGCCAGCAGCTCCGGGACAGGGCCCACCGGGGAGCTGTTTTTT. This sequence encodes CASSSGTGPTGELFF.